The 30 T cell receptor delta chains below come from one sample, sequenced in a study of Vδ1+ human thymocytes. Notes on the study in general: Thymic TRG and TRD repertoires appeared highly polyclonal.

These TCRs are of unknown antigen specificity. Sequences come from RNA converted to cDNA by reverse transcription. Multiplex PCR used pooled V-gene forward primers and a constant-region reverse primer to amplify CDR3s. TCRdb reprocessed the multiplex PCR reads through CATT. This sample has some 25,000 delta-chain clones, with 7.4% found just once. Material for sequencing was Vdelta1+ gamma-delta thymocytes from the thymus. Subset in this sample: FACS-sorted CD3+ TCRalphabeta- TCRVdelta1+ TCRVdelta2- thymocytes. These receptors all stem from a girl less than two years old who had congenital heart surgery.

On this clone: The junction departs from the called germline gene at one end, perhaps through a read error. J is TRDJ1 and V is TRDV1; D is perhaps TRDD2 (8 bases). This CDR3 has 20 residues. Germline lookup yields CDR1 TSWWSYY and CDR2 QGS. DNA for the CDR3: TGTGCTCTTGGGGAACCAGCCTTCCTAAAGCTGGGGGGTGACACCGATGAACTCATCTTT. It is translated as CALGEPAFLKLGGDTDELIF.

This clone occurred a few times. V and J are TRDV1 and TRDJ1; 11 nucleotides match TRDD3. The CDR3 spans 21 residues. Trimming took 3 bases from V and 2 from J; bases not matched to a gene: 20. The germline V gene encodes CDR1 TSWWSYY and CDR2 QGS. The CDR3 DNA reads TGTGCTCTTGGGGACTCCTTCCGCTTGGGGGATACGCGTCAATGGACCGATAAACTCATCTTT. It is translated as CALGDSFRLGDTRQWTDKLIF.

The chain carries TRDV1 and TRDJ1, with D perhaps assigned TRDD2 or TRDD3 (7 bases each). CDR1 is TSWWSYY, CDR2 QGS, per germline. Trimming shortened V by 2 bases and J by 1 base, and 29 bases separated the two germline ends. The CDR3 runs to 21 residues. The CDR3 protein is CALGEGPSSRTWGSFTDKLIF. The CDR3, as DNA: TGTGCTCTTGGGGAAGGGCCTTCCTCAAGGACCTGGGGGTCTTTCACCGATAAACTCATCTTT.

As concerns this clone: Different DNA sequences within this sample yield the same CDR3. The chain joins TRDV2 to TRDJ2, with 8 bases that match TRDD3. The CDR3 contains 17 residues. V was clipped by 0 bases and J by 3 bases; unmatched bases: 8. The germline gives CDR1 GEAIGNYY, CDR2 EKD. CDR3 coding DNA: TGTGCCTGTGACACCGACTGGGGGCCGACGGTGACAGCACAACTCTTCTTT. Residues: CACDTDWGPTVTAQLFF.

This clone was counted between two and nine times. The chain is built from TRDV1 and TRDJ1, with D uncertain. Trimming shortened V by 4 bases and J by 0 bases, and 24 bases separated the two germline ends. There are 19 residues in the CDR3. CDR1 is TSWWSYY and CDR2 is QGS in the germline V gene. CDR3 region: CALGGLFTMPPINTDKLIF. The CDR3 DNA reads TGTGCTCTTGGGGGACTCTTCACCATGCCCCCGATCAACACCGATAAACTCATCTTT.

This clone was seen a handful of times. The chain employs TRDV1 and TRDJ1; D is perhaps TRDD2 (5 bases). The CDR3 covers 23 residues. V lost 2 bases to trimming and J lost 7 bases, with 41 bases between them. The germline V gene encodes CDR1 TSWWSYY and CDR2 QGS. CDR3 residues: CALGECFSLEWKTTFTGCCKLIF. CDR3 bases: TGTGCTCTTGGGGAATGTTTTTCCCTAGAGTGGAAAACTACCTTCACGGGGTGCTGTAAACTCATCTTT.

This chain joins TRDV1 and TRDJ1, with TRDD3 identical over 10 bases. This CDR3 region has 25 residues. Looked up from germline, CDR1 is TSWWSYY and CDR2 is QGS. V dropped 2 bases and J dropped 10; count of bases not matched to a gene: 40. The CDR3 spells CALGEKLPIKLGDCGFPTLLKRLIF. The CDR3 region has the DNA TGTGCTCTTGGGGAAAAATTACCCATCAAACTGGGGGATTGCGGCTTCCCGACGTTACTAAAAAGACTCATCTTT.

This clone has just a few counts. The rearrangement links TRDV1 to TRDJ1; 8 bases match TRDD2. This CDR3 region has 24 residues. The J segment lost 3 bases and the V segment lost 1 base, leaving 31 bases of the junction unmatched. The germline gives CDR1 TSWWSYY, CDR2 QGS. CDR3 bases: TGTGCTCTTGGGGAACGGCCTGAGGGGGCGGGTATTGCTTCCTACAGGTTTACGGCCGATAAACTCATCTTT. It is translated as CALGERPEGAGIASYRFTADKLIF.

The chain employs TRDV1 and TRDJ1; 12 bases align to TRDD3. Germline CDR1 and CDR2: TSWWSYY and QGS. The length of the CDR3 is 21 residues. V dropped 5 bases and J dropped 0; count of bases not matched to a gene: 19. CDR3 bases: TGTGCTCTTGGGTTCCTCTACGTTCTGACTGGGGGATACCAGTACACCGATAAACTCATCTTT. Translating gives CALGFLYVLTGGYQYTDKLIF.

The rearrangement uses TRDV1 and TRDJ1; D ambiguous. The V gene lost 0 bases and the J gene lost 1 base, with 18 bases spanning the gap. CDR1 and CDR2 from the germline V gene are TSWWSYY and QGS. The CDR3 covers 18 residues. This CDR3 reads CALGELARSSWSTDKLIF. CDR3 sequence (DNA): TGTGCTCTTGGGGAACTGGCAAGGTCCTCCTGGTCCACCGATAAACTCATCTTT.

The chain is built from TRDV1 and TRDJ1; 13 bases match TRDD3. V lost 2 bases, J lost 2 bases, and 20 bases stayed unmatched. Germline CDR1 TSWWSYY, CDR2 QGS. This CDR3 has 22 amino acids. The CDR3 DNA reads as TGTGCTCTTGGGGAAGCTACGCTCTCGCTACTGGGGGATACGGGGGATACCGATAAACTCATCTTT. It yields the protein CALGEATLSLLGDTGDTDKLIF.

The chain employs TRDV1 and TRDJ1; the match to TRDD3 covers 10 bases. This CDR3 has 23 amino acids. Losses at the gene ends were 0 bases for V and 3 bases for J; bases not matched to a gene: 25. CDR1 TSWWSYY and CDR2 QGS come from the germline V gene. The CDR3 DNA sequence: TGTGCTCTTGGGGAACTAATGGGGCCCCTGCCGCGCCGTACTGGGGGATTAGCCGATAAACTCATCTTT. It translates to CALGELMGPLPRRTGGLADKLIF.

The V call is TRDV1, the J call TRDJ1, with TRDD3 identical over 9 bases. Losses at the gene ends were 0 bases for V and 0 bases for J; bases not matched to a gene: 29. CDR3 size: 25 residues. Germline V lookup: CDR1 TSWWSYY, CDR2 QGS. The DNA for the CDR3 is TGTGCTCTTGGGGAACTGCCCTCACAAGGGGTTACTGGGGGACCAAGGTTACAGTACACCGATAAACTCATCTTT. This gives the protein CALGELPSQGVTGGPRLQYTDKLIF.

In its sample, this clone was seen a few times. This sequence joins TRDV1 and TRDJ1; D unresolved. V lost 1 base and J 6 bases, leaving 15 bases between the germline ends. In germline, CDR1 is TSWWSYY, CDR2 QGS. This CDR3 comprises 15 residues. The CDR3 coding sequence is TGTGCTCTTGGGGAACCGCTGTGGTTAGTTCATAAACTCATCTTT. Translation: CALGEPLWLVHKLIF.

The chain employs TRDV1 and TRDJ1; TRDD3 aligns across 11 bases. With V trimmed by 1 base and J by 3 bases, 22 bases remained unmatched. Germline values: CDR1 TSWWSYY, CDR2 QGS. The CDR3 loop spans 22 amino acids. In nucleotides, the CDR3 is TGTGCTCTTGGGGAACATCCCTTCGGTCCCCGACTGGGGGATAGCACATCCGATAAACTCATCTTT. Its protein product is CALGEHPFGPRLGDSTSDKLIF.

The chain uses TRDV1 and TRDJ2; 11 bases align to TRDD3. The CDR3 has 16 residues. V was clipped by 6 bases and J by 6 bases; unmatched bases: 9. Looked up from germline, CDR1 is TSWWSYY and CDR2 is QGS. The CDR3 protein is CALGPLLGDTSAQLFF. The CDR3 nucleotides read TGTGCTCTTGGTCCTTTGCTGGGGGATACTTCAGCACAACTCTTCTTT.

The chain has TRDV1 and TRDJ1, with 7 bases identical to TRDD3. V lost 1 base to trimming and J lost 8 bases; unmatched junction nucleotides: 25. CDR1 and CDR2 (germline): TSWWSYY, QGS. The CDR3 length is 20 residues. The CDR3 here is CALGEPSYGTGALSNGKLIF. The CDR3 DNA is TGTGCTCTTGGGGAACCGTCCTATGGTACTGGGGCATTGTCAAATGGCAAACTCATCTTT.

The chain is built from TRDV1 and TRDJ1; TRDD3 aligns across 9 bases. Per the germline V gene, CDR1 is TSWWSYY and CDR2 is QGS. With V trimmed by 0 bases and J by 10 bases, 15 bases remained unmatched. The CDR3 has 17 amino acids. The CDR3 region has the DNA TGTGCTCTTGGGGAACTTGGGATGGGGGATAGTCACCGAAGACTCATCTTT. Residues: CALGELGMGDSHRRLIF.

J is TRDJ1 and V is TRDV1; 7 nucleotides line up with TRDD3. This CDR3 is 19 amino acids long. Germline V gives CDR1 TSWWSYY, CDR2 QGS. V was pared by 0 bases and J by 6 bases, with 19 bases of the junction left unmatched. CDR3 protein: CALGELFREAVTGAYKLIF. The CDR3 nucleotides are TGTGCTCTTGGGGAACTATTCCGCGAGGCTGTGACTGGGGCGTATAAACTCATCTTT.

This clone has a handful of counts. The V gene is TRDV1, the J gene TRDJ1; D ambiguous. The CDR3 contains 16 residues. V was pared by 5 bases and J by 0 bases, with 16 bases between. Germline V gives CDR1 TSWWSYY, CDR2 QGS. As DNA, the CDR3 is TGTGCTCTTGGGACCTGGTGGCCCACGTACACCGATAAACTCATCTTT. This gives the protein CALGTWWPTYTDKLIF.

The chain employs TRDV1 and TRDJ1, with TRDD3 matching over 10 bases. From germline, CDR1 is TSWWSYY and CDR2 QGS. The CDR3 runs 16 residues. J gave up 0 bases and V 5 bases, and 6 bases lay outside the gene matches. In DNA form, the CDR3 reads TGTGCTCTTGGGAGCCTTACTGGGGGATACACCGATAAACTCATCTTT. Amino acid sequence: CALGSLTGGYTDKLIF.

This clone was seen a few times. The chain couples TRDV1 to TRDJ1, with 10 bases fitting TRDD3. V lost 3 bases, J lost 1 base, and 20 bases stayed unmatched. The CDR3 is 21 amino acids. CDR1 is TSWWSYY, CDR2 QGS, per germline. CDR3 in amino acids: CALGDQIFLTGGSGATDKLIF. The DNA for the CDR3 is TGTGCTCTTGGGGACCAGATCTTCCTTACTGGGGGATCGGGGGCCACCGATAAACTCATCTTT.

The J gene is TRDJ1, the V gene TRDV1; possible D gene TRDD2, 6 bases. Trimming took off 4 bases at V and 1 base at J, with 31 bases between the two ends. The CDR3 spans 21 residues. Germline V gene lookup returns CDR1 TSWWSYY and CDR2 QGS. As DNA, the CDR3 is TGTGCTCTTGGGGGTCCTTCCCTCCTGTACTGGTTGAGGGAGGCCACCGATAAACTCATCTTT. Residues: CALGGPSLLYWLREATDKLIF.

This clone occurred a few times. This chain uses TRDV2 with TRDJ1; 12 bases agree with TRDD3. The V gene end was trimmed by 8 bases and the J gene end by 0 bases; junction bases not matched to a gene: 42. Germline values: CDR1 GEAIGNYY, CDR2 EKD. The CDR3 is 27 residues long. CDR3 sequence (DNA): TGTGCCTTGGAGGGCCTTCCTCCCAACCCGACTGGGGGATACAGCCAGCCCCGGCTAGGGTACACCGATAAACTCATCTTT. Its translation: CALEGLPPNPTGGYSQPRLGYTDKLIF.

The genes are TRDV1 and TRDJ1, with 7 nucleotides matching TRDD3. CDR3 length: 16 amino acids. Germline CDR1 TSWWSYY, CDR2 QGS. J gave up 4 bases and V 5 bases, and 13 bases lay outside the gene matches. The CDR3 here is CALGQNPLWGYDKLIF. CDR3 sequence (DNA): TGTGCTCTTGGGCAGAACCCACTATGGGGATACGATAAACTCATCTTT.

This clone was found a few times. This chain uses TRDV1 with TRDJ1; TRDD3 agrees at 13 bases. Germline loops: CDR1 TSWWSYY, CDR2 QGS. J was trimmed by 0 bases and V by 3 bases; bases with no gene match: 22. The CDR3 spans 23 residues. The CDR3: CALGESLYVPLGDTLPYTDKLIF. CDR3 DNA sequence: TGTGCTCTTGGGGAGTCCCTCTACGTTCCACTGGGGGATACGCTTCCCTACACCGATAAACTCATCTTT.

By its share, this clone is medium-sized. Other DNA sequences in this sample translate to the same CDR3. The chain carries TRDV2 and TRDJ2; TRDD3 agrees at 9 bases. The length of the CDR3 is 17 residues. Germline trimming cut 0 bases from V and 3 bases from J; bases unmatched to any gene: 7. Looked up from germline, CDR1 is GEAIGNYY and CDR2 is EKD. CDR3 sequence: CACDTVGLGEVTAQLFF. CDR3 coding DNA: TGTGCCTGTGACACCGTAGGACTGGGGGAGGTGACAGCACAACTCTTCTTT.

Only a few counts were recorded for this clone. V usage is TRDV1 and J usage is TRDJ1, with 7 bases matching TRDD3. V dropped 6 bases and J dropped 2; count of bases not matched to a gene: 18. CDR1 is TSWWSYY and CDR2 is QGS in the germline V gene. The CDR3 is 18 amino acids. The CDR3 here is CALGPPYWGSGETDKLIF. CDR3 nucleotides: TGTGCTCTTGGCCCCCCGTACTGGGGATCGGGGGAGACCGATAAACTCATCTTT.

The chain links TRDV1 to TRDJ1; D may be TRDD2 (5 bases). Germline V lookup: CDR1 TSWWSYY, CDR2 QGS. CDR3 length: 21 amino acids. The V and J ends lost 5 bases and 0 bases respectively, with 31 bases between them. In nucleotides, the CDR3 is TGTGCTCTTGGGTTTCCTGGAGAGGCGCCGGGTCCCCGTCCTTACACCGATAAACTCATCTTT. This codes for CALGFPGEAPGPRPYTDKLIF.

V and J are TRDV1 and TRDJ1; tentatively, D is TRDD3 (10 bases). Between the trimmed V and J ends, which lost 3 bases and 4 bases, there was a span of 30 bases. The CDR3 loop spans 20 amino acids. The V gene's germline CDR1 is TSWWSYY and CDR2 QGS. CDR3 bases: TGTGCTCTTGGGGAGGAAGGCCTTCCTACAGTGGGGGATACTGACGATAAACTCATCTTT. It translates to CALGEEGLPTVGDTDDKLIF.